This entry concerns a single T cell receptor beta chain. Antigen: not known. These data come from a study of cytomegalovirus exposure and HLA in healthy donors. Whole-study findings and limits: Later, an analysis found that TCR clusters from the first cohort tended to co-occur in the 120 validation repertoires. Testing in vitro showed three CMV-associated chains specific for CMV antigens. About 180 TCR beta chains were listed as cytomegalovirus-associated.

The length of the CDR3 is 15 residues. CDR1 is SNHLY and CDR2 is FYNNEI in the germline V gene. The trim removed 7 bases at V and 7 bases at J, leaving 12 bases unmatched. Only in-frame clones appear in the TCRdb table, and some are missing; sequencing was by immunoSEQ multiplex PCR. Of tens of thousands of clones in the sample, around 89% are singletons; the top ten hold 1% to 1.5%. The donors were in the roughly 120-subject validation cohort, distinct from the approximately 700-subject first cohort. This rearrangement joins TRBV2 to TRBJ2-5, with TRBD2 matching 10 bases. Sequenced: PBMCs. This sequence was found in a woman younger than 35 in good health and CMV-seronegative. CDR3 in DNA: TGTGCCAGCACGAGGCTAGCGGGAGAAGTCGGGACCCAGTACTTC. It encodes CASTRLAGEVGTQYF.